The entry below gives a single T cell receptor beta chain sequence along with its context. Repertoires were generated with immunoSEQ multiplex PCR, while TCRdb's copy carries only in-frame clones and drops some. Among 50,000 to 80,000 clones listed, 80% to 95% were seen once. The source of the sample is a study of T cell changes during pregnancy in multiple sclerosis. This material consisted of peripheral blood, taken in the second trimester of pregnancy. The source is a female donor with multiple sclerosis, enrolled in a pregnancy study.

Written as DNA, the CDR3 is TGTGCCAGCAAGGTAACAGGGGAAGGGGAGCAGTACTTC. Translating it yields CASKVTGEGEQYF. The chain employs TRBV28 and TRBJ2-7; TRBD1 aligns across 7 bases. V shed 7 bases and J 7 bases; nucleotides not matched to a gene: 10. Germline V gives CDR1 MDHEN, CDR2 SYDVKM. This CDR3 is built from 13 residues.